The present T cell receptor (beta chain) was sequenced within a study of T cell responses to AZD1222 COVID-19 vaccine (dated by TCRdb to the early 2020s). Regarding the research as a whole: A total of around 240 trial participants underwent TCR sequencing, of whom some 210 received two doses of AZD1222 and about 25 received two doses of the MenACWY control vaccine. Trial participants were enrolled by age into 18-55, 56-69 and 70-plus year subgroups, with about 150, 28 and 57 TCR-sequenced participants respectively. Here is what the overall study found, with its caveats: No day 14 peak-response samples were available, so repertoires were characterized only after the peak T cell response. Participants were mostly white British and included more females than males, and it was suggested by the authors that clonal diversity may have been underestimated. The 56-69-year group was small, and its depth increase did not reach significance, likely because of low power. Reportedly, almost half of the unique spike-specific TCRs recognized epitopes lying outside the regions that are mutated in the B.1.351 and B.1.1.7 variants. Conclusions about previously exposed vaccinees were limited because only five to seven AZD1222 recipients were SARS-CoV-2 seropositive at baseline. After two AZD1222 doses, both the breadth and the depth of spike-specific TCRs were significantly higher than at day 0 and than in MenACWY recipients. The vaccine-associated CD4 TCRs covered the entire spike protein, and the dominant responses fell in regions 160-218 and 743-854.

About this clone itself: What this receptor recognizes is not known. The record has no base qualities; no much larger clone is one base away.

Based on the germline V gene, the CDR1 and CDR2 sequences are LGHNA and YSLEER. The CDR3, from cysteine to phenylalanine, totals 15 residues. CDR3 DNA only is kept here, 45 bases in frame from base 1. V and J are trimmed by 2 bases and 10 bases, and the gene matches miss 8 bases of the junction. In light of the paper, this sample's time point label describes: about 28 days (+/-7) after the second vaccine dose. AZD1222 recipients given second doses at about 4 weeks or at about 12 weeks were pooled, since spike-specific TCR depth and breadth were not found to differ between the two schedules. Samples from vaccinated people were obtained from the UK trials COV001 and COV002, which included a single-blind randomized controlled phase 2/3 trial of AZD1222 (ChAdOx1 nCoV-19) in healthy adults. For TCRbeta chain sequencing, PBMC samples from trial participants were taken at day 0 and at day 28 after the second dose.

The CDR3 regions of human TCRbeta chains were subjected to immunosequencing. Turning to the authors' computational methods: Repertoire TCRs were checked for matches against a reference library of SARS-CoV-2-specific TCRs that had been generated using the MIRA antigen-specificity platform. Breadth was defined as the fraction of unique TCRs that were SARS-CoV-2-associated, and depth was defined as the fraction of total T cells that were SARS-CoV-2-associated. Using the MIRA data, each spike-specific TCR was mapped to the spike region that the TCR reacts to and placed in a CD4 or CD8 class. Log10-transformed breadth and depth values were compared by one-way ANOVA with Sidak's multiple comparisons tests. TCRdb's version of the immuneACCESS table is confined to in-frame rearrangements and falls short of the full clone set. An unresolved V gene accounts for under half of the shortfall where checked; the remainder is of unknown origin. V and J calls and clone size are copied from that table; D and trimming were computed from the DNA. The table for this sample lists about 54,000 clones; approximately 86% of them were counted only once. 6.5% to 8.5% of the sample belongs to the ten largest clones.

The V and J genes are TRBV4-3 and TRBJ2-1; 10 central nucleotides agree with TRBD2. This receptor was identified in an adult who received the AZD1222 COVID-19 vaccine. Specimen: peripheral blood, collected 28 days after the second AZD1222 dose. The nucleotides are TGCGCCAGCAGCCAACGAGCGGGAGGGGCGATCGAGCAGTTCTTC. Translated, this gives CASSQRAGGAIEQFF.